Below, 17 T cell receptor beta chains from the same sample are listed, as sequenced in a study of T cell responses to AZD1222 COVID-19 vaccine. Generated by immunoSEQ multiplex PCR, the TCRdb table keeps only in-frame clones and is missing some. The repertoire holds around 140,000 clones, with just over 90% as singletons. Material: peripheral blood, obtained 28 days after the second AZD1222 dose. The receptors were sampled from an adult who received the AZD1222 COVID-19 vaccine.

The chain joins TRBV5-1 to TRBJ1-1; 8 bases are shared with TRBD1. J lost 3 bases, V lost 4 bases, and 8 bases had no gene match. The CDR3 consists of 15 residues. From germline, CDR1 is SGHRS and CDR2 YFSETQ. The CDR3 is CASSMQGAAYTEAFF. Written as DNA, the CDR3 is TGCGCCAGCAGCATGCAGGGGGCGGCTTACACTGAAGCTTTCTTT.

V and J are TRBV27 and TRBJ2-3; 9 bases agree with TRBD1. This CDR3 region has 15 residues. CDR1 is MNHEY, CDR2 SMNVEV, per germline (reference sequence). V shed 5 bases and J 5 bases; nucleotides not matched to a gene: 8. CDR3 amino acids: CASSILQGAVDTQYF. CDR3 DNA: TGTGCCAGCAGTATCCTACAGGGGGCCGTAGATACGCAGTATTTT.

In nucleotides, the CDR3 is TGTGCCAGCAGTGTAAGCGGGTGGGCGTCAGAAGTATCAGATACGCAGTATTTT. It is translated as CASSVSGWASEVSDTQYF. The chain couples TRBV2 to TRBJ2-3, with D maybe TRBD2 (6 bases). The CDR3 length is 18 residues. In germline, CDR1 is SNHLY, CDR2 FYNNEI. Trimming took 4 bases from V and 4 from J, leaving 24 bases between them.

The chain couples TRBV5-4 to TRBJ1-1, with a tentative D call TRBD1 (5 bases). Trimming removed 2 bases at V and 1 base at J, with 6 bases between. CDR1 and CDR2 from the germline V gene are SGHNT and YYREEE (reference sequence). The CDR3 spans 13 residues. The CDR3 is CASSFGQNTEAFF. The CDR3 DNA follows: TGTGCCAGCAGCTTCGGACAGAACACTGAAGCTTTCTTT. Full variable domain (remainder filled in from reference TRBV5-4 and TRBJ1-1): ETGVTQSPTHLIKTRGQQVTLRCSSQSGHNTVSWYQQALGQGPQFIFQYYREEENGRGNFPPRFSGLQFPNYSSELNVNALELDDSALYLCASSFGQNTEAFFGQGTRLTVV.

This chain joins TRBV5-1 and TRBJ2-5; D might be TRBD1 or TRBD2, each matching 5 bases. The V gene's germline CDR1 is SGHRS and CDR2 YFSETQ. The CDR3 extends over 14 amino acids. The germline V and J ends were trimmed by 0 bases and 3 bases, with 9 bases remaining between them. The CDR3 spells CASSLVGTEETQYF. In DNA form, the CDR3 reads TGCGCCAGCAGCTTGGTCGGGACCGAAGAGACCCAGTACTTC.

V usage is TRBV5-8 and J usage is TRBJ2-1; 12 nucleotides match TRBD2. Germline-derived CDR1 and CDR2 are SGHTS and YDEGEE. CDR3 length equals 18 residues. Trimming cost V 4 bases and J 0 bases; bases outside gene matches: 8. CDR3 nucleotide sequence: TGTGCCAGCAGCGACGGACTAGCGGGATGGAGCTCCTACAATGAGCAGTTCTTC. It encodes CASSDGLAGWSSYNEQFF.

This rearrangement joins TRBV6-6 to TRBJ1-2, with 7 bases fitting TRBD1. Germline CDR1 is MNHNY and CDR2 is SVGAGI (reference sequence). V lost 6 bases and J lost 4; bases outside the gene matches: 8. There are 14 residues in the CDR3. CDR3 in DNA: TGTGCCAGCAGCTTCAGGGACAGACCCTATGGCTACACCTTC. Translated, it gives CASSFRDRPYGYTF.

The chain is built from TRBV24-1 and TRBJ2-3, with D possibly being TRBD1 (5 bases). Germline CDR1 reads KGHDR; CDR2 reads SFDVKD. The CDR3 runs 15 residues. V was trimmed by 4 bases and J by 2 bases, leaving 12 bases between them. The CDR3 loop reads CATSDHRQPTDTQYF. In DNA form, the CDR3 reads TGTGCCACCAGTGACCATCGACAGCCCACAGATACGCAGTATTTT.

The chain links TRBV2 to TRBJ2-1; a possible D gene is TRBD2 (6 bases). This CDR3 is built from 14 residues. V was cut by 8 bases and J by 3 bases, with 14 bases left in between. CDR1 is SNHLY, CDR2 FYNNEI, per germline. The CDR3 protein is CASLRLVGYNEQFF. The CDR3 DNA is TGTGCCAGCCTTAGACTAGTTGGCTACAATGAGCAGTTCTTC.

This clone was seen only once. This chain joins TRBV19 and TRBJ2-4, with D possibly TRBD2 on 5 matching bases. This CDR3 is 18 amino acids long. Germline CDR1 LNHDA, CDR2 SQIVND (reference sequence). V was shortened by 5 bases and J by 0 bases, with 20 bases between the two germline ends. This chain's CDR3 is CASSSPGERYLAKNIQYF. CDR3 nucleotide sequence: TGTGCCAGTAGTTCCCCCGGGGAGCGGTACCTAGCCAAAAACATTCAGTACTTC.

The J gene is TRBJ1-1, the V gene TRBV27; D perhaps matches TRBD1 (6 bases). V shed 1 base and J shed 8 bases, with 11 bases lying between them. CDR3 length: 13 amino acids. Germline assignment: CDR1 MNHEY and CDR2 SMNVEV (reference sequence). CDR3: CASSLWGGPEAFF. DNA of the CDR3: TGTGCCAGCAGTTTATGGGGGGGCCCCGAAGCTTTCTTT.

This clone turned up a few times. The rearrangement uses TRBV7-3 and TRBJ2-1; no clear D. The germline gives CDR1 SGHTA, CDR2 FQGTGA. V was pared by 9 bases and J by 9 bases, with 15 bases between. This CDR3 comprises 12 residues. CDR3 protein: CASSPKFGEQFF. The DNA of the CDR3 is TGTGCCAGTAGCCCGAAGTTTGGTGAGCAGTTCTTC.

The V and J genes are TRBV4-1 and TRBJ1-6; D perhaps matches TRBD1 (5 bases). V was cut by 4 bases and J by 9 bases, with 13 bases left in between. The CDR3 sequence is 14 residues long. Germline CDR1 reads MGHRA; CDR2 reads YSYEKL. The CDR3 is CASSLLGGVSPLHF. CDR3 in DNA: TGCGCCAGCAGCCTCCTCGGGGGGGTTTCACCCCTCCACTTT.

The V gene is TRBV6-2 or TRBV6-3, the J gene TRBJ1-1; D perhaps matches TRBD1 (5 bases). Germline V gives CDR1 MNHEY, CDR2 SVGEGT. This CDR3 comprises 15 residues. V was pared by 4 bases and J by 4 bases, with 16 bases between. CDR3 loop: CASSSPGQVVTEAFF. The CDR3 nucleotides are TGTGCCAGCAGTTCTCCGGGGCAGGTGGTCACTGAAGCTTTCTTT.

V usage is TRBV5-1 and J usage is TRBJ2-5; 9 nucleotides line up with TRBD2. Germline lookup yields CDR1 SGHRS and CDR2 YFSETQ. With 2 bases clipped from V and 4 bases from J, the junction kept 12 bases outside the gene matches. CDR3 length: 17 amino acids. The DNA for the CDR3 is TGCGCCAGCAGCTTCATAAAGGCGGGAGGGCCTGGAGAGACCCAGTACTTC. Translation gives CASSFIKAGGPGETQYF.

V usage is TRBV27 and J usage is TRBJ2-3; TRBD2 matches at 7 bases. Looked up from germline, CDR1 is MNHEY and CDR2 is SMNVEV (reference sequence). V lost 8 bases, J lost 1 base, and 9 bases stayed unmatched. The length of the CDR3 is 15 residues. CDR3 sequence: CASRRWLAGTDTQYF. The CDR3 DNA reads TGTGCCAGCCGAAGGTGGCTAGCGGGCACAGATACGCAGTATTTT.

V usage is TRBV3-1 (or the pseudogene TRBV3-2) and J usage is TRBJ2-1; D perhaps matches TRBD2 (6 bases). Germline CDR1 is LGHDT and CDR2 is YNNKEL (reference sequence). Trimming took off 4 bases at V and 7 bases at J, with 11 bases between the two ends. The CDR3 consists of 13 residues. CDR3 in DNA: TGTGCCAGCAGCCTCTTAAGCGGGAATGAGCAGTTCTTC. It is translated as CASSLLSGNEQFF.